Here is one T cell receptor beta chain with its context. This sample is part of a study of blood T cell repertoires in COVID-19. The overall study: Samples of COVID-19 (acute and convalescent) were obtained from the United States, Italy and Spain. PBMCs, B-cell-depleted T cells, or T cells provided the cDNA or gDNA that made up the material.

CDR3 length: 16 amino acids. Per germline, CDR1 SGDLS and CDR2 YYNGEE. V shed 0 bases and J shed 2 bases, with 12 bases lying between them. Using immunoSEQ multiplex PCR, the repertoire was profiled, and TCRdb retains in-frame clones only, with some absent. The data contain about 300,000 clones, about 85% of them singletons. The origin of this receptor is a man between 18 and 29 years old with active or convalescent COVID-19. The sample was peripheral blood. The chain is built from TRBV9 and TRBJ2-1, with D possibly matching TRBD2 (5 bases). In nucleotides, the CDR3 is TGTGCCAGCAGCGTAGGCGGGTCGAACCCCTACAATGAGCAGTTCTTC. Amino acid sequence: CASSVGGSNPYNEQFF.